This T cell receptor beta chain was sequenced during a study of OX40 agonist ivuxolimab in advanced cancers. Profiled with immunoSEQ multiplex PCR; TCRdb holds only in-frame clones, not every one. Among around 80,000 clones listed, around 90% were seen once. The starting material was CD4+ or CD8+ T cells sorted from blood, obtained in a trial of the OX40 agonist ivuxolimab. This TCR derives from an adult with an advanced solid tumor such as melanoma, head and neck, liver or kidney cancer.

The CDR3 region is CASNRHSNQPQHF. CDR3 nucleotide sequence: TGTGCCAGCAATCGCCATAGCAATCAGCCCCAGCATTTT. The chain recombines TRBV6-1 with TRBJ1-5; D is undetermined. Germline lookup yields CDR1 MNHNS and CDR2 SASEGT. Trimming stripped 7 bases from V and 0 bases from J, with 7 bases between. This CDR3 is built from 13 residues.